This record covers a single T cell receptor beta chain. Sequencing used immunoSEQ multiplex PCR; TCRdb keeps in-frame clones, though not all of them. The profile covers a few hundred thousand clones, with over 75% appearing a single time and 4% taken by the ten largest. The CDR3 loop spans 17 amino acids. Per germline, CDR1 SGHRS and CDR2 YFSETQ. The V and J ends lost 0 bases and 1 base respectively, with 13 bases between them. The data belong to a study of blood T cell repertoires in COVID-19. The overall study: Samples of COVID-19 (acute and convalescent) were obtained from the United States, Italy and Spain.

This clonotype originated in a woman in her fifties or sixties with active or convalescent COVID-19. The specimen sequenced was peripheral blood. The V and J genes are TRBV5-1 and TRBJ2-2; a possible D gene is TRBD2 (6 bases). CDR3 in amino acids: CASSLVPFSGNTGELFF. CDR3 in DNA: TGCGCCAGCAGCTTGGTCCCCTTTAGCGGGAACACCGGGGAGCTGTTTTTT.